These 2 T cell receptor beta chains originate from one sample sequenced in a study of human T cells and chemical hapten exposure. Time point meaning: patch test 2, 6 weeks after DPC sensitization. Specified treatment: therapeutic diphenylcyclopropenone sensitization with weekly scalp DPC. One entry per CDR3 protein, called by TCRdb with MiXCR from the RACE reads. This sample has under 450,000 distinct CDR3 sequences; around 6% occur once, and the top ten carry around 6%. Sequencing used whole blood, obtained in connection with sensitization to the hapten diphenylcyclopropenone (DPC). The receptors shown here come from a woman under 30 with alopecia areata. Some clones in this sample may be carry-over from other donors' samples.

A word on this clonotype: This likely reflects a read error, since a far larger clone is one base away. The rearrangement links TRBV7-2 to TRBJ1-1; D is possibly TRBD1 (6 bases). The CDR3 totals 13 residues. Trimming took 5 bases from V and 1 from J, leaving 8 bases between them. Germline V gene sequence: CDR1 SGHTA, CDR2 FQGNSA. CDR3 loop: CASSAGQNTEAFF. CDR3 DNA sequence: TGTGCCAGCAGCGCGGGACAGAACACTGAAGCTTTCTTT.

This clonotype came up a few times. The chain recombines TRBV5-1 with TRBJ2-4; tentatively, D is TRBD1 (6 bases). From germline, CDR1 is SGHRS and CDR2 YFSETQ. The CDR3 totals 12 residues. V was shortened by 2 bases and J by 8 bases, with 8 bases between the two germline ends. For the CDR3, the DNA is TGCGCCAGCAGCTTCCCAGGGGACATTCAGTACTTC. Its translation is CASSFPGDIQYF.